This T cell receptor (beta chain) is from a study of blood T cell repertoires in COVID-19 (dated by TCRdb to 2018 to 2020). For context, the study as a whole: Collaborator samples came from the United States, Italy and Spain and covered acute and convalescent phases of COVID-19. The prospective study material was composed of cDNA or gDNA derived from T cells, B-cell-depleted T cells, or PBMCs. Sample metadata almost always included a de-identified subject ID, COVID-19 status, age in years and sex. Where available, HLA class I and class II types were obtained from metadata supplied by the sample provider rather than from assay-based typing. The samples were drawn from the first 160 participants of the ongoing ImmuneRACE study and from 1,254 subjects provided by 6 global collaborators. Subjects who had been exposed to COVID-19, were actively infected with it, or had recovered from it provided the deeply sampled blood TCRbeta repertoires that made up the dataset. The repertoires were made available in a free public database intended to serve as a resource for research on the immune response to SARS-CoV-2.

One collaborating source in Seattle enrolled patients during active infection and followed them longitudinally through the course of disease. Collaborating institutions collected whole blood in K2EDTA tubes following their own protocols. For TCRbeta analysis, collaborators shipped samples in one of three forms: frozen whole blood, isolated PBMCs, or DNA extracted from either of those sample types. TCRbeta CDR3 regions were amplified from genomic DNA by means of the immunoSEQ Assay, a bias-controlled multiplex PCR. On the study's bioinformatics: Nucleated cell counts per sample were estimated from amplification of reference gene primers within the assay. To quantify the absolute abundance of each unique TCRbeta CDR3 rearrangement, sequence reads were collapsed and filtered. For each sample, productive Simpson clonality was calculated by taking the square root of Simpson's diversity index across productive rearrangements. The table comes from immuneACCESS by way of TCRdb, which keeps in-frame sequences with V and J called. Part of the clones is missing from these tables; in studies checked, under half for an unresolved V gene and the rest for unknown reasons. The V and J calls and the clone size are those of that table, but D and trimming were determined from the DNA. Within this sample are over 70,000 clones, with roughly three quarters of them counted one time only. 2% to 2.5% of the sample is taken by the ten largest.

The investigation overall reported the following: The quantity of clinical and demographic metadata differed by source and by participant and was supplied without curation.

Reading from cysteine to phenylalanine, the CDR3 counts 15 amino acids. Just CDR3 DNA is preserved here, 45 bases in frame from base 1. V and J are truncated by 7 bases and 1 base respectively, leaving an intervening sequence of 16 bases. Looking up the germline V gene yields CDR1 MDHEN and CDR2 SYDVKM. In its sample, this clone was seen once. Its antigen specificity is not known. Qualities for individual bases were not recorded, and no much larger clone is one base off. Rearrangement joined TRBV28 to TRBJ1-1; too little of a D gene remains to name it. The receptor comes from a man in his sixties or seventies with COVID-19, enrolled during active disease. Sequenced: peripheral blood. CDR3 protein: CASIFSKRSNTEAFF. The nucleotides read TGTGCCAGCATCTTTTCGAAGCGGTCGAACACTGAAGCTTTCTTT.